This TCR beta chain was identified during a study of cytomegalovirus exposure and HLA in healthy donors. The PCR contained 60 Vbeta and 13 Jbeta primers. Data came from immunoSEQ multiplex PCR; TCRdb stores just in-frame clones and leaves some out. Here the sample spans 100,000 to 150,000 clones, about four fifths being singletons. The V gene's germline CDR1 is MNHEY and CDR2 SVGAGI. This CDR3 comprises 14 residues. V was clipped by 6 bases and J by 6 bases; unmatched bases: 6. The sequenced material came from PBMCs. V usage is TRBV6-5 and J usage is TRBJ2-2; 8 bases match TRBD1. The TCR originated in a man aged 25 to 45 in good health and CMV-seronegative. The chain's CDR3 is CASSLTGDPGELFF. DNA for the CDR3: TGTGCCAGCAGCCTGACAGGGGACCCCGGGGAGCTGTTTTTT.